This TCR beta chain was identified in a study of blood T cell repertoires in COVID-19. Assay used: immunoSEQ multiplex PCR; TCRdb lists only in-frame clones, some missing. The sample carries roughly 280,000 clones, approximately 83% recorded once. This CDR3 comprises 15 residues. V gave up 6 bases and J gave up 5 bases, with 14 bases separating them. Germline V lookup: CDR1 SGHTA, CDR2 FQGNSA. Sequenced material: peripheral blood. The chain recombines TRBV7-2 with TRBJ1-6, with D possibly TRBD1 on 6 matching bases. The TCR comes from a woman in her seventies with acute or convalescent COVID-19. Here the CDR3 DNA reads TGTGCCAGCAGGTCTCCACAGGGTAATAATTCACCCCTCCACTTT. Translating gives CASRSPQGNNSPLHF. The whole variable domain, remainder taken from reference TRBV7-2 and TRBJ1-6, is GAGVSQSPSNKVTEKGKDVELRCDPISGHTALYWYRQSLGQGLEFLIYFQGNSAPDKSGLPSDRFSAERTGGSVSTLTIQRTQQEDSAVYLCASRSPQGNNSPLHFGNGTRLTVT.